This T cell receptor beta chain is from a study of OX40 agonist ivuxolimab in advanced cancers. Findings and caveats of the study: Nonresponders, in some cases, also had low normalized T-cell clonal expansion. CD8+ T cells averaged more expanded clones than CD4+. In the expanded peripheral T cells, antigen specificity was never determined. Dose levels from 0.1 to 3.0 mg/kg saw CD4+ and CD8+ blood T cells expand clonally by week 6.

A note on this clone: Its antigen remains unidentified.

Data came from immunoSEQ multiplex PCR; TCRdb stores just in-frame clones and leaves some out. Here the sample spans tens of thousands of clones, 80% to 90% being singletons. The sequence derives from an adult with an advanced solid tumor such as melanoma, head and neck, liver or kidney cancer. Sample: CD4+ or CD8+ T cells sorted from blood, taken in a trial of the OX40 agonist ivuxolimab.

DNA for the CDR3: TGTGCCAGCAGCGTAGGAGTCGGGACAGAGAATTCACCCCTCCACTTT. Translating it yields CASSVGVGTENSPLHF. V and J are TRBV9 and TRBJ1-6; 7 bases line up with TRBD1. J was trimmed by 7 bases and V by 0 bases; bases with no gene match: 7. The V gene's germline CDR1 is SGDLS and CDR2 YYNGEE. CDR3 length equals 16 residues.